The 14 T cell receptor beta chains listed next were all sequenced from one sample in a study of T cell clonotyping in hematopoietic cell transplantation. Assay used: immunoSEQ multiplex PCR; TCRdb lists only in-frame clones, some missing. The table includes roughly 49,000 clones, around 86% detected once. Time point: recipient sample about 28 days before transplant, after cytoreduction. The sample was peripheral blood mononuclear cells, taken before stem cell transplant. The receptors here all came from a man in his sixties with biphenotypic leukemia. Some clones in this sample may be carry-over from other donors' samples.

The chain carries TRBV5-4 and TRBJ2-1; 14 nucleotides agree with TRBD2. With 0 bases clipped from V and 8 bases from J, the junction kept 4 bases outside the gene matches. Germline V gene lookup returns CDR1 SGHNT and CDR2 YYREEE (reference sequence). The CDR3 is made up of 16 amino acids. The CDR3 DNA is TGTGCCAGCAGCTTGGTCCCGGGACTAGCGGGAGATGAGCAGTTCTTC. Translating it yields CASSLVPGLAGDEQFF. Full variable domain (remainder filled in from reference TRBV5-4 and TRBJ2-1): ETGVTQSPTHLIKTRGQQVTLRCSSQSGHNTVSWYQQALGQGPQFIFQYYREEENGRGNFPPRFSGLQFPNYSSELNVNALELDDSALYLCASSLVPGLAGDEQFFGPGTRLTVL.

This chain joins TRBV10-3 and TRBJ2-2; D unclear. With 0 bases removed from V and 8 bases from J, the gap between germline ends came to 4 bases. This CDR3 has 12 residues. Per germline, CDR1 ENHRY and CDR2 SYGVKD. In DNA, the CDR3 is TGTGCCATCAGTGAGTCAGGGGGGGAGCTGTTTTTT. It translates to CAISESGGELFF.

The count of this clone is one. V usage is TRBV9 and J usage is TRBJ2-7, with a tentative D call TRBD2 (6 bases). V lost 5 bases to trimming and J lost 1 base, with 10 bases between them. Germline assignment: CDR1 SGDLS and CDR2 YYNGEE. CDR3 length: 13 residues. As DNA, the CDR3 is TGTGCCAGCAGTCGGGGGTTATCCTACGAGCAGTACTTC. Amino acids: CASSRGLSYEQYF.

The chain combines TRBV5-1 with TRBJ2-3; maybe TRBD2 (6 bases). Germline CDR1 SGHRS, CDR2 YFSETQ. The CDR3 loop spans 18 amino acids. Trimming stripped 0 bases from V and 3 bases from J, with 20 bases between. CDR3 in amino acids: CASSLVIGAGGGTDTQYF. CDR3 DNA sequence: TGCGCCAGCAGCTTGGTCATAGGAGCGGGTGGAGGAACAGATACGCAGTATTTT.

The chain carries TRBV7-6 and TRBJ2-7, with 8 nucleotides matching TRBD1. The J segment lost 3 bases and the V segment lost 2 bases, leaving 6 bases of the junction unmatched. The CDR3 loop spans 15 amino acids. The germline V gene encodes CDR1 SGHVS and CDR2 FNYEAQ. As DNA, the CDR3 is TGTGCCAGCAGCTTATCCTGGACAGGGTACTACGAGCAGTACTTC. Translated, it gives CASSLSWTGYYEQYF. Full variable domain (outside the CDR3, taken from reference TRBV7-6 and TRBJ2-7): GAGVSQSPRYKVTKRGQDVALRCDPISGHVSLYWYRQALGQGPEFLTYFNYEAQQDKSGLPNDRFSAERPEGSISTLTIQRTEQRDSAMYRCASSLSWTGYYEQYFGPGTRLTVT.

This clone has just one count. The V gene is TRBV11-3, the J gene TRBJ2-5; 7 bases align to TRBD2. Germline V gives CDR1 SGHNT, CDR2 YENEEA. This CDR3 comprises 13 residues. V trimming: 5 bases; J trimming: 4 bases; junction bases outside the gene matches: 4. The CDR3 region has the DNA TGTGCCAGCAGCGCTACTAGCGTAGAGACCCAGTACTTC. Its protein is CASSATSVETQYF.

The J gene is TRBJ2-7, the V gene TRBV27, with 7 bases identical to TRBD1. The CDR3 totals 13 residues. Trimming took 6 bases from V and 3 from J; bases not matched to a gene: 5. CDR1 and CDR2 from the germline V gene are MNHEY and SMNVEV (reference sequence). The CDR3 nucleotides are TGTGCCAGCAGCCGGACAGGAAGCTACGAGCAGTACTTC. This codes for CASSRTGSYEQYF.

The chain joins TRBV7-2 to TRBJ2-7, with D unresolved. V was shortened by 2 bases and J by 2 bases, with 7 bases between the two germline ends. The CDR3 length is 13 residues. Germline CDR1 is SGHTA and CDR2 is FQGNSA. CDR3 sequence (DNA): TGTGCCAGCAGCTTACCACCCACCTACGAGCAGTACTTC. Protein: CASSLPPTYEQYF.

This chain connects TRBV30 to TRBJ1-4; D remains unclear. The V end was cut by 8 bases, the J end by 0 bases, with 10 bases between. The V gene's germline CDR1 is GTSNPN and CDR2 SVGIG (reference sequence). CDR3 size: 13 residues. The CDR3 region is CAAAGTTNEKLFF. CDR3 bases: TGTGCCGCCGCCGGGACAACTAATGAAAAACTGTTTTTT.

The chain carries TRBV6-5 and TRBJ1-4; D not resolved. CDR1 and CDR2 from the germline V gene are MNHEY and SVGAGI. The V and J ends lost 2 bases and 5 bases respectively, with 9 bases between them. This CDR3 spans 14 amino acids. This CDR3 is CASSYAAVNEKLFF. The CDR3 DNA reads TGTGCCAGCAGTTACGCGGCAGTCAATGAAAAACTGTTTTTT.

The gene calls are TRBV19 and TRBJ2-7, with D possibly matching TRBD2 (6 bases). There are 13 residues in the CDR3. Deletions cut 8 bases from V and 4 bases from J, with 15 bases between. Germline CDR1 LNHDA, CDR2 SQIVND (reference sequence). This CDR3 reads CASLVRDLYEQYF. DNA of the CDR3: TGTGCCAGTTTAGTCCGGGACTTATACGAGCAGTACTTC.

V is TRBV5-1 and J is TRBJ2-2, with D tentatively TRBD1 (6 bases). This CDR3 is built from 16 residues. Germline V lookup: CDR1 SGHRS, CDR2 YFSETQ. V lost 1 base and J lost 4, with 14 bases in between. The CDR3 DNA follows: TGCGCCAGCAGCTTGTTTCTACAGGGTGGCACCGGGGAGCTGTTTTTT. Translation: CASSLFLQGGTGELFF.

The chain joins TRBV11-2 to TRBJ2-3; 7 positions agree with TRBD2. CDR1 and CDR2 from the germline V gene are SGHAT and FQNNGV. V was clipped by 1 base and J by 3 bases; unmatched bases: 7. This CDR3 contains 16 residues. The CDR3 here is CASSLGGGLRTDTQYF. Here the CDR3 DNA reads TGTGCCAGCAGCTTAGGGGGGGGACTGAGGACAGATACGCAGTATTTT.

This clone appeared a few times. The chain recombines TRBV10-3 with TRBJ1-1; 10 bases map to TRBD1. The CDR3 runs 12 residues. Germline loops: CDR1 ENHRY, CDR2 SYGVKD. J was trimmed by 5 bases and V by 10 bases; bases with no gene match: 4. This chain's CDR3 is CATGQGETEAFF. For the CDR3, the DNA is TGTGCCACTGGACAGGGGGAAACTGAAGCTTTCTTT.